The 15 T cell receptor beta chains presented below share a single source sample, sequenced in a study of graft-versus-host responses after intestinal transplantation. Their antigen targets remain unknown. Assay: immunoSEQ multiplex PCR; the TCRdb copy retains only in-frame clones and omits some. The table lists about 71,000 clones, 90% of them singletons, with approximately 1.3% in the top ten. The sequencing used unstimulated CD8+ T cells sorted from spleen or lymph node cells, collected before intestinal transplant. The source of these receptors is a human donor who received an intestinal transplant.

The chain carries TRBV15 and TRBJ1-3; D is undetermined. CDR1 and CDR2 from the germline V gene are LNHNV and YYDKDF (reference sequence). V lost 5 bases and J 4 bases, leaving 12 bases between the germline ends. The CDR3 totals 14 residues. CDR3 sequence reads: CATSGSLGGNTIYF. In nucleotides, the CDR3 is TGTGCCACCAGCGGGAGTTTGGGGGGAAACACCATATATTTT.

This sequence joins TRBV11-2 and TRBJ2-7, with D unresolved. V lost 1 base and J lost 2, with 6 bases in between. CDR3 size: 13 residues. Germline CDR1 is SGHAT and CDR2 is FQNNGV. The chain's CDR3 is CASSLGSPYEQYF. Here the CDR3 DNA reads TGTGCCAGCAGCTTAGGTTCTCCCTACGAGCAGTACTTC. Full variable domain (outside the CDR3, taken from reference TRBV11-2 and TRBJ2-7): EAGVAQSPRYKIIEKRQSVAFWCNPISGHATLYWYQQILGQGPKLLIQFQNNGVVDDSQLPKDRFSAERLKGVDSTLKIQPAKLEDSAVYLCASSLGSPYEQYFGPGTRLTVT.

The rearrangement joins TRBV6-5 to TRBJ2-2; D remains ambiguous. This CDR3 spans 14 amino acids. V shed 5 bases and J shed 3 bases, with 10 bases lying between them. Germline assignment: CDR1 MNHEY and CDR2 SVGAGI. For the CDR3, the DNA is TGTGCCAGCAGTCCGCATGAGGACACCGGGGAGCTGTTTTTT. Translated, it gives CASSPHEDTGELFF.

The chain links TRBV7-2 to TRBJ2-3, with a tentative D call TRBD1 (5 bases). There are 15 residues in the CDR3. Germline lookup yields CDR1 SGHTA and CDR2 FQGNSA. Between the trimmed V and J ends, which lost 3 bases and 0 bases, there was a span of 10 bases. CDR3: CASSLTVSSTDTQYF. The DNA of the CDR3 is TGTGCCAGCAGCTTGACAGTAAGCAGCACAGATACGCAGTATTTT.

This clone was counted a few times. The chain recombines TRBV19 with TRBJ1-3; the match to TRBD1 covers 7 bases. Germline CDR1 and CDR2: LNHDA and SQIVND (reference sequence). Trimming removed 10 bases from V and 0 bases from J; junction bases left unmatched: 15. The CDR3 is made up of 17 amino acids. CDR3 protein: CATYGGTDLHSGNTIYF. CDR3 sequence (DNA): TGTGCCACTTACGGCGGGACAGACCTTCACTCTGGAAACACCATATATTTT.

The rearrangement links TRBV10-1 to TRBJ2-1; possibly TRBD2 for D (5 bases). The V end was cut by 10 bases, the J end by 3 bases, with 19 bases between. CDR1 and CDR2 from the germline V gene are WNHNN and SYGVQD (reference sequence). This CDR3 has 15 residues. For the CDR3, the DNA is TGCGCCAATCAACGCCGGGAACGACACTACAATGAGCAGTTCTTC. It translates to CANQRRERHYNEQFF.

This clone is a singleton in its sample. The chain couples TRBV4-2 to TRBJ2-7; a possible D gene is TRBD1 (5 bases). CDR1 is LGHNA, CDR2 YNFKEQ, per germline. The V and J ends lost 0 bases and 7 bases respectively, with 7 bases between them. The CDR3 extends over 12 amino acids. In DNA, the CDR3 is TGTGCCAGCAGCCAAGAGGGGCGGGAGCAGTACTTC. Its protein product is CASSQEGREQYF.

This chain joins TRBV6-5 and TRBJ2-7, with D perhaps TRBD2 (5 bases). Germline V gene data show CDR1 as MNHEY and CDR2 as SVGAGI. V lost 8 bases and J lost 6, with 17 bases in between. The CDR3 is made up of 13 amino acids. Written as DNA, the CDR3 is TGTGCCAGCTGGAGCCCCCAAGGAGGCGAGCAGTACTTC. This codes for CASWSPQGGEQYF.

DNA for the CDR3: TGTGCCAGCGAAGGAGGTTCCGGGGAGCTGTTTTTT. Protein sequence: CASEGGSGELFF. The chain has TRBV7-9 and TRBJ2-2; TRBD2 might be the D (5 bases). Trimming cost V 8 bases and J 6 bases, with 10 bases left between them. The CDR3 is made up of 12 amino acids. Per germline, CDR1 SEHNR and CDR2 FQNEAQ (reference sequence).

V is TRBV9 and J is TRBJ1-2; no clear D gene. The CDR3 sequence is 15 residues long. V lost 0 bases and J lost 1, with 10 bases in between. From germline, CDR1 is SGDLS and CDR2 YYNGEE. CDR3: CASSVDLSFNYGYTF. The CDR3, as DNA: TGTGCCAGCAGCGTAGACCTCAGTTTTAACTATGGCTACACCTTC.

CDR3 loop: CASSQGYGGGYTF. CDR3 nucleotide sequence: TGCGCCAGCAGCCAAGGGTACGGGGGAGGCTACACCTTC. V is TRBV4-1 and J is TRBJ1-2; TRBD1 might be the D (5 bases). Germline-derived CDR1 and CDR2 are MGHRA and YSYEKL. The CDR3 has 13 amino acids. With 1 base removed from V and 8 bases from J, the gap between germline ends came to 11 bases.

The chain joins TRBV4-1 to TRBJ1-1; D possibly corresponds to TRBD1 (5 bases). CDR1 and CDR2 (germline): MGHRA, YSYEKL. This CDR3 has 16 amino acids. With 2 bases removed from V and 1 base from J, the gap between germline ends came to 14 bases. The CDR3 here is CASSQTTDRANTEAFF. The CDR3 region has the DNA TGCGCCAGCAGCCAAACCACAGACAGAGCGAACACTGAAGCTTTCTTT.

This chain links TRBV9 with TRBJ1-1, with TRBD1 matching over 7 bases. This CDR3 is 12 amino acids long. V trimming: 0 bases; J trimming: 9 bases; junction bases outside the gene matches: 2. Germline values: CDR1 SGDLS, CDR2 YYNGEE. CDR3: CASSVEGQQAFF. The DNA for the CDR3 is TGTGCCAGCAGCGTAGAGGGACAGCAAGCTTTCTTT.

This clone was found once. The rearrangement links TRBV13 to TRBJ2-1; 10 bases are a match to TRBD1. There are 14 residues in the CDR3. The V gene's germline CDR1 is PRHDT and CDR2 FYEKMQ (reference sequence). Losses at the gene ends were 5 bases for V and 10 bases for J; bases not matched to a gene: 8. The CDR3 DNA reads TGTGCCAGCAGCCCCGGGACAGGGGATTGGGAGCAGTTCTTC. Translation gives CASSPGTGDWEQFF. The complete variable domain, with remaining parts taken from reference TRBV13 and TRBJ2-1, reads AAGVIQSPRHLIKEKRETATLKCYPIPRHDTVYWYQQGPGQDPQFLISFYEKMQSDKGSIPDRFSAQQFSDYHSELNMSSLELGDSALYFCASSPGTGDWEQFFGPGTRLTVL.

The V call is TRBV10-2, the J call TRBJ2-3, with D perhaps matching TRBD2 (6 bases). The V gene's germline CDR1 is WSHSY and CDR2 SAAADI. This CDR3 region has 15 residues. Between the trimmed V and J ends, which lost 3 bases and 0 bases, there was a span of 10 bases. CDR3 region: CASSDPGTSTDTQYF. In DNA form, the CDR3 reads TGCGCCAGCAGTGACCCAGGGACTAGCACAGATACGCAGTATTTT.